The 17 T cell receptor beta chains listed next were all sequenced from one sample in a study of CD8 T cells in Susac syndrome. An amount of RNA that ranged from roughly 0.5 to 1 ug was reverse transcribed with random hexamers. Each CDR3 protein is one row after TCRdb ran MiXCR on the immunoSEQ multiplex PCR reads. The data show 190,000 or so distinct CDR3 sequences, with approximately 95% seen just once and about 0.08% held by the top ten. The specimen was CD4+ T cells from PBMCs. These receptor sequences come from a human donor with multiple sclerosis.

The chain employs TRBV7-2 and TRBJ1-2; no definite D call. V shed 7 bases and J shed 9 bases, with 21 bases lying between them. The CDR3 is 14 amino acids. Germline CDR1 SGHTA, CDR2 FQGNSA. The CDR3 sequence: CASTTLEGLWRYTF. The CDR3 bases are TGTGCCAGCACTACACTAGAGGGTTTATGGCGCTACACCTTC.

The rearrangement joins TRBV2 to TRBJ1-2; D is unclear. The V end was cut by 10 bases, the J end by 4 bases, with 13 bases between. Germline loops: CDR1 SNHLY, CDR2 FYNNEI. This CDR3 region has 12 residues. In DNA form, the CDR3 reads TGTGCCAACCCGAAACTTAGCTATGGCTACACCTTC. This sequence encodes CANPKLSYGYTF.

The chain employs TRBV18 and TRBJ2-2, with 7 bases identical to TRBD1. The CDR3 is 16 amino acids. Germline CDR1 is KGHSH and CDR2 is LQKENI. The V gene end was trimmed by 3 bases and the J gene end by 0 bases; junction bases not matched to a gene: 4. The DNA for the CDR3 is TGTGCCAGCTCACCTCCGGGACAGACGAACACCGGGGAGCTGTTTTTT. Its protein is CASSPPGQTNTGELFF.

The gene calls are TRBV2 and TRBJ2-3; a possible D gene is TRBD2 (7 bases). V gave up 7 bases and J gave up 2 bases, with 16 bases separating them. Germline CDR1 and CDR2: SNHLY and FYNNEI. The CDR3 has 15 amino acids. The CDR3 DNA reads as TGTGCCAGCACCCGAGGGCGGGGGCCCACAGATACGCAGTATTTT. Translation gives CASTRGRGPTDTQYF.

V gene TRBV29-1 combines with J gene TRBJ2-5, with 13 bases matching TRBD2. The CDR3 totals 15 residues. The germline gives CDR1 SQVTM, CDR2 ANQGSEA. With 7 bases clipped from V and 4 bases from J, the junction kept 9 bases outside the gene matches. The CDR3 spells CSEKGLAGYGETQYF. CDR3 sequence (DNA): TGCAGCGAAAAGGGACTAGCGGGGTATGGAGAGACCCAGTACTTC.

The chain is built from TRBV15 and TRBJ2-5; a weak D match, TRBD2 (5 bases). CDR1 and CDR2 (germline): LNHNV, YYDKDF (reference sequence). The CDR3 covers 16 residues. V was trimmed by 1 base and J by 1 base, leaving 13 bases between them. The DNA for the CDR3 is TGTGCCACCAGCAGAGCCGACTCGGGATTCCAAGAGACCCAGTACTTC. It encodes CATSRADSGFQETQYF.

The V and J genes are TRBV27 and TRBJ2-5; D unclear. Germline V gives CDR1 MNHEY, CDR2 SMNVEV (reference sequence). The CDR3 contains 13 residues. Deletions cut 6 bases from V and 2 bases from J, with 10 bases between. The CDR3 reads CASRRRSQETQYF. DNA for the CDR3: TGTGCCAGCAGGAGACGATCTCAAGAGACCCAGTACTTC.

The chain joins TRBV3-1 to TRBJ2-7; D possibly corresponds to TRBD2 (6 bases). This CDR3 contains 16 residues. CDR1 is LGHDT, CDR2 YNNKEL, per germline (reference sequence). V was pared by 2 bases and J by 6 bases, with 20 bases between. The CDR3 region has the DNA TGTGCCAGCAGCCAAAATCTCGATGGGGGGATAAGCGAGCAGTACTTC. It specifies CASSQNLDGGISEQYF.

This chain joins TRBV5-6 and TRBJ2-5; 13 nucleotides match TRBD2. The V gene end was trimmed by 5 bases and the J gene end by 5 bases; junction bases not matched to a gene: 6. Germline V lookup: CDR1 SGHDT, CDR2 YYEEEE. The length of the CDR3 is 15 residues. CDR3 amino acids: CASRAGLAGVETQYF. The DNA of the CDR3 is TGTGCCAGCAGAGCTGGACTAGCGGGGGTGGAGACCCAGTACTTC.

This sequence joins TRBV24-1 and TRBJ2-2; either TRBD1 or TRBD2 may fit D (6 bases each). The germline V gene has CDR1 KGHDR and CDR2 SFDVKD. The CDR3 totals 16 residues. V was clipped by 4 bases and J by 0 bases, with 11 bases between them. The CDR3 is CATSDGRQANTGELFF. Here the CDR3 DNA reads TGTGCCACCAGTGACGGGAGACAGGCGAACACCGGGGAGCTGTTTTTT.

The J gene is TRBJ2-7, the V gene TRBV12-3 or TRBV12-4; D is undetermined. V was shortened by 4 bases and J by 4 bases, with 11 bases between the two germline ends. The CDR3 totals 13 residues. CDR3 sequence reads: CASSWTRNYEQYF. DNA of the CDR3: TGTGCCAGCAGTTGGACGCGAAATTACGAGCAGTACTTC.

V is TRBV2 and J is TRBJ2-1, with D uncertain. The germline CDR1 and CDR2 sequences are SNHLY and FYNNEI. V lost 6 bases to trimming and J lost 0 bases, with 12 bases between them. This CDR3 spans 15 amino acids. CDR3 in DNA: TGTGCCAGCAGGGGTAGGCTGAGCTCCTACAATGAGCAGTTCTTC. The encoded protein is CASRGRLSSYNEQFF. Filled out from reference TRBV2 and TRBJ2-1, the complete variable domain reads EPEVTQTPSHQVTQMGQEVILRCVPISNHLYFYWYRQILGQKVEFLVSFYNNEISEKSEIFDDQFSVERPDGSNFTLKIRSTKLEDSAMYFCASRGRLSSYNEQFFGPGTRLTVL.

The CDR3 here is CASTSPYGSYEQYF. CDR3 DNA sequence: TGTGCCAGCACCAGCCCCTACGGGTCCTACGAGCAGTACTTC. The chain couples TRBV12-3 or TRBV12-4 to TRBJ2-7, with unresolved D. Trimming removed 7 bases from V and 1 base from J, with 14 bases in between. The CDR3 has 14 residues.

The chain recombines TRBV6-5 with TRBJ1-5; D perhaps matches TRBD1 (5 bases). The V gene lost 2 bases and the J gene lost 5 bases, with 10 bases spanning the gap. Germline-derived CDR1 and CDR2 are MNHEY and SVGAGI. This CDR3 contains 14 residues. The CDR3 here is CASSYGAGYQPQHF. DNA of the CDR3: TGTGCCAGCAGTTACGGGGCGGGTTATCAGCCCCAGCATTTT.

The chain uses TRBV2 and TRBJ2-1; D unresolved. The CDR3 contains 12 residues. The V gene lost 7 bases and the J gene lost 10 bases, with 14 bases spanning the gap. The germline CDR1 and CDR2 sequences are SNHLY and FYNNEI. CDR3 nucleotides: TGTGCCAGCATTGGTCGGCCGGGCGAGCAGTTCTTC. This encodes CASIGRPGEQFF.

V usage is TRBV9 and J usage is TRBJ2-7; 7 bases agree with TRBD2. The CDR3 totals 16 residues. V lost 4 bases and J lost 7; bases outside the gene matches: 17. Germline V gene sequence: CDR1 SGDLS, CDR2 YYNGEE. The CDR3 spells CASSPDLWGLTGEQYF. As DNA, the CDR3 is TGTGCCAGCAGCCCCGACCTCTGGGGACTAACGGGAGAGCAGTACTTC.

The V and J genes are TRBV9 and TRBJ1-6; no clear D gene. The CDR3 covers 14 residues. CDR1 is SGDLS, CDR2 YYNGEE, per germline. Trimming pared 5 bases from V and 2 bases from J, leaving 8 bases between. The chain's CDR3 is CASRDGTYNSPLHF. CDR3 bases: TGTGCCAGCAGGGACGGAACCTATAATTCACCCCTCCACTTT.